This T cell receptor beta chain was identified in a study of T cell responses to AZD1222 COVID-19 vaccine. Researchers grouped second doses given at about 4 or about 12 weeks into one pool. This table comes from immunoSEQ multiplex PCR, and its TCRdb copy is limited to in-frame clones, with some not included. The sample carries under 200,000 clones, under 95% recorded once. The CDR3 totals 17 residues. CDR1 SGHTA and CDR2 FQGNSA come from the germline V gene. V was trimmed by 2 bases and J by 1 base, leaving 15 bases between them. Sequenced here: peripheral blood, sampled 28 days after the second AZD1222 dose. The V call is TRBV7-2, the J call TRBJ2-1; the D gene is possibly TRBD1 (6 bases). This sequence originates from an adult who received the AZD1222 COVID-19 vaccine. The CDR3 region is CASSLRSGRGSYNEQFF. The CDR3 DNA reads TGTGCCAGCAGCTTACGTTCGGGCAGGGGTTCCTACAATGAGCAGTTCTTC.